These T cell receptor beta chains were read from a single sample in a study of control samples from healthy donors and cancer patients. Some clones are missing from TCRdb's copy, which holds only in-frame ones; the method was immunoSEQ multiplex PCR. The data contain 110,000 to 150,000 clones, 80% to 95% of them seen just once; the ten biggest clones take up about 10%. What was sequenced was blood. These receptors all stem from a young man in good health. Both conserved end residues are part of each CDR3. D genes are given only for firm matches. Clone size, where shown, is once, few, many, or a class for clones that have expanded.

>-|-|TRBJ1-6|TRBV6-5
TGTGCCAGCAGTCCACGGGAGGAGTCACCCCTCCACTTT
CASSPREESPLHF
>-|few|TRBJ2-7|TRBV21-1
TGTGCCAGCAGCAAAGATGAAGCCGGGACAGAAACCTACGAGCAGTACTTC
CASSKDEAGTETYEQYF
>TRBD1|-|TRBJ2-3|TRBV6-4
TGTGCCAGCAGTGAGCGACAGGGAGCAGATACGCAGTATTTT
CASSERQGADTQYF
>TRBD1|-|TRBJ1-1|TRBV6-5
TGTGCCAGCGGCCACGGACAGGGGATATCTGAAGCTTTCTTT
CASGHGQGISEAFF
>-|-|TRBJ1-2|TRBV15
TGTGCCACCAGCAGAGATCCCAACGCATATGGTGGCTACACCTTC
CATSRDPNAYGGYTF
>-|-|TRBJ2-2|TRBV4-1
TGCGCCAGCAGCCAAGCAAGGGTGTTAAACACCGGGGAGCTGTTTTTT
CASSQARVLNTGELFF
>TRBD1|-|TRBJ2-2|TRBV27
TGTGCCAGCAAAAGGACAGGCCTCACCGGGGAGCTGTTTTTT
CASKRTGLTGELFF
>-|-|TRBJ1-2|TRBV25-1
TGTGCCAGCAGTGAGCCAGCATATGGCTACACCTTC
CASSEPAYGYTF
>-|few|TRBJ2-1|TRBV6-2/TRBV6-3
TGTGCCAGCAGTTACGGCCTGAACTACAATGAGCAGTTCTTC
CASSYGLNYNEQFF
>TRBD1|-|TRBJ1-1|TRBV6-6
TGTGCCAGCAGTTTTCCGGCAGGGGGAGACGGCACTGAAGCTTTCTTT
CASSFPAGGDGTEAFF
>-|few|TRBJ2-5|TRBV7-9
TGTGCCAGCAGCTTAAACCCGGGGAATCAAGAGACCCAGTACTTC
CASSLNPGNQETQYF
>-|-|TRBJ2-3|TRBV30
TGTGCCTGGAGTTCCCGGGACAACACAGATACGCAGTATTTT
CAWSSRDNTDTQYF
>TRBD2|-|TRBJ2-5|TRBV6-4
TGTGCCAGCAGTGACAAGCCGGGAGGGCAAGAGACCCAGTACTTC
CASSDKPGGQETQYF
>-|-|TRBJ2-1|TRBV28
TGTGCCAGCAGTCCGAGCGGTATAGGCTCCTACAATGAGCAGTTCTTC
CASSPSGIGSYNEQFF
>-|-|TRBJ2-5|TRBV19
TGTGCCAGTAGTATCTCTCTGATCCAAGAGACCCAGTACTTC
CASSISLIQETQYF
>-|-|TRBJ1-1|TRBV18
TGTGCCAGCTCAGGGCGTGGGAACACTGAAGCTTTCTTT
CASSGRGNTEAFF
>-|-|TRBJ2-7|TRBV5-1
TGCGCCAGCAGCCTTGGAACCTACGAGCAGTACTTC
CASSLGTYEQYF
>-|-|TRBJ2-7|TRBV6-5
TGTGCCAGCAGTTACTCAGACACCAACGAGCAGTACTTC
CASSYSDTNEQYF
>-|-|TRBJ2-1|TRBV7-3
TGTGCCAGCAGCTTACGCGGGACTGCAAGCTCCTACAATGAGCAGTTCTTC
CASSLRGTASSYNEQFF
>-|once|TRBJ2-1|TRBV5-6
TGTGCCAGCAGCAAGGCAGGGGAAGCGAGCTCCTACAATGAGCAGTTCTTC
CASSKAGEASSYNEQFF
>TRBD1|-|TRBJ1-2|TRBV2
TGTGCCAGCAGGGGGACAGACTATGGCTACACCTTC
CASRGTDYGYTF
>-|-|TRBJ1-1|TRBV3-1/TRBV3-2
TGTGCCAGCAGCCAGAGGCCCGGGAGAGGTGCGGCTTTCTTT
CASSQRPGRGAAFF
>TRBD2|-|TRBJ2-3|TRBV28
TGTGCCAGCAGTCCCACCAGTGGGAGGGACACAGATACGCAGTATTTT
CASSPTSGRDTDTQYF